The 18 T cell receptor beta chains below come from one sample, sequenced in a study of monozygotic twins with inflammatory bowel disease. Following a re-call of the 5' RACE reads, TCRdb has one entry per CDR3 protein and lacks DNA. The sample has 300,000 to 400,000 distinct CDR3 sequences. Sequenced sample: blood. All receptors derive from a human donor with ulcerative colitis or Crohn's disease, or a healthy co-twin of an affected twin (not recorded which).

The V and J genes are TRBV10-3 and TRBJ2-1; TCRdb's D call of TRBD1 is untestable without DNA. Germline V lookup: CDR1 ENHRY, CDR2 SYGVKD. The CDR3 spans 12 residues. The CDR3 sequence: CAIRTGNNEQFF.

V is TRBV25-1 and J is TRBJ2-7; no DNA is available, so the TRBD1 call from TCRdb remains unchecked. Germline CDR1 is MGHDK and CDR2 is SYGVNS. The CDR3 is made up of 13 amino acids. The CDR3: CATLGTYSYEQYF.

The rearrangement links TRBV12-3 or TRBV12-4 to TRBJ1-1; TCRdb's D gene call, TRBD1, goes unchecked for lack of DNA. The CDR3 covers 14 residues. CDR3: CASSPLDRTSEAFF.

This chain links TRBV20-1 with TRBJ1-1; TCRdb's D call, TRBD1, is unchecked because there is no DNA. CDR1 and CDR2 (germline): DFQATT, SNEGSKA (reference sequence). The CDR3 spans 15 residues. This CDR3 is CSAQRRDSGNTEAFF.

The gene calls are TRBV5-4 and TRBJ2-1; TCRdb picks TRBD2, but there is no DNA to check that call. CDR1 and CDR2 (germline): SGHNT, YYREEE (reference sequence). The CDR3 length is 16 residues. The CDR3 is CASTRGAPSGYNEQFF.

The chain recombines TRBV18 with TRBJ1-1; the TCRdb call, TRBD1, lacks DNA for checking. CDR1 and CDR2 from the germline V gene are KGHSH and LQKENI. This CDR3 is 16 amino acids long. CDR3 protein: CASSPGQGARNTEAFF. The whole variable domain, remainder taken from reference TRBV18 and TRBJ1-1, is NAGVMQNPRHLVRRRGQEARLRCSPMKGHSHVYWYRQLPEEGLKFMVYLQKENIIDESGMPKERFSAEFPKEGPSILRIQQVVRGDSAAYFCASSPGQGARNTEAFFGQGTRLTVV.

This chain uses TRBV4-3 with TRBJ2-7. The germline gives CDR1 LGHNA, CDR2 YSLEER. The CDR3 consists of 15 residues. CDR3 sequence reads: CASSQVPGSSYEQYF.

This sequence joins TRBV5-6 and TRBJ2-3; TCRdb reports TRBD1, a call that lacks DNA to check it against. The CDR3 has 15 residues. The germline V gene encodes CDR1 SGHDT and CDR2 YYEEEE. This CDR3 is CASSSGTVGLDTQYF.

J is TRBJ2-7 and V is TRBV21-1; TCRdb lists TRBD2, though no DNA is available to test this call. TRBV21-1 corresponds to a pseudogene. The CDR3 has 14 amino acids. The CDR3: CAPPTSGKFYEQYF.

The chain employs TRBV9 and TRBJ2-3; TCRdb's D call, TRBD2, is unchecked because there is no DNA. The germline gives CDR1 SGDLS, CDR2 YYNGEE. This CDR3 spans 16 amino acids. The CDR3 spells CASSVTDYLSTDTQYF.

The gene calls are TRBV4-2 and TRBJ1-2; the TRBD1 assignment by TCRdb is unverifiable without DNA. Germline CDR1 LGHNA, CDR2 YNFKEQ. This CDR3 region has 16 residues. Here the CDR3 reads CASSQDSGDRVYGYTF.

The J gene is TRBJ2-4, the V gene TRBV10-3; as DNA is missing, the TRBD1 call by TCRdb cannot be tested. The CDR3 has 17 residues. Germline CDR1 is ENHRY and CDR2 is SYGVKD. This CDR3 is CAISESPQGLAKNIQYF.

The V and J genes are TRBV6-5 and TRBJ1-2; TCRdb selects TRBD1, and the lack of DNA leaves this call unchecked. Germline loops: CDR1 MNHEY, CDR2 SVGAGI. This CDR3 is built from 18 residues. CDR3 in amino acids: CASSYQGQAGSRPYGYTF.

The J gene is TRBJ1-2, the V gene TRBV20-1. In germline, CDR1 is DFQATT, CDR2 SNEGSKA (reference sequence). This CDR3 is 11 amino acids long. The CDR3 spells CSARDRAGYTF.

This sequence joins TRBV29-1 and TRBJ1-1; the D gene TCRdb calls, TRBD1, cannot be checked with no DNA. The V gene's germline CDR1 is SQVTM and CDR2 ANQGSEA. CDR3 length: 17 residues. This chain's CDR3 is CSVFFDRGFIMNTEAFF.

The chain is built from TRBV5-1 and TRBJ2-1. The CDR3 is 16 residues long. Germline values: CDR1 SGHRS, CDR2 YFSETQ. The CDR3 reads CASSLGTALSYNEQFF.

The chain uses TRBV6-5 and TRBJ2-7. The germline V gene has CDR1 MNHEY and CDR2 SVGAGI. The CDR3 is 14 residues long. The CDR3 reads CASSYSWGTYEQYF.

The V call is TRBV5-1, the J call TRBJ2-2; checking the TCRdb D call of TRBD1 is not possible without DNA. CDR1 and CDR2 (germline): SGHRS, YFSETQ. CDR3 length: 14 residues. The CDR3 protein is CASSLGQATGELFF.